Listed below are T cell receptor beta chains from one sample, sequenced in a study of T cell repertoires in cytomegalovirus infection. TCRdb called the reads again in MiXCR, with one record for every CDR3 protein. The sample holds almost 550,000 distinct CDR3 sequences, approximately 15% seen once. Sequences were obtained from CD8+ T cells from PBMCs. The receptors derive from a human donor in good health (CMV status not recorded). Some clones in this sample may be carry-over from other donors' samples. The CDR3 runs from the conserved cysteine through the conserved F or W. The order of the fields is J gene, V gene, CDR3 protein.

TRBJ1-2,TRBV6-1,CASSESGKASMAFWNYGYTF
TRBJ2-4,TRBV2,CASRKNIQYF
TRBJ2-7,TRBV18,CASSPRELAGDEQYF
TRBJ2-1,TRBV20-1,CSAPPGLADYSYNEQFF
TRBJ2-7,TRBV6-1,CASSSLSSSYEQYF
TRBJ2-7,TRBV12-3/TRBV12-4,CASSLKGAPYEQYF
TRBJ2-3,TRBV4-2,CASSQVGRGGPTDTQYF
TRBJ1-1,TRBV5-5,CASSLGRTVEAFF
TRBJ2-4,TRBV25-1,CASRPAGANIQYF
TRBJ1-5,TRBV7-9,CASSLERWGFGNQPQHF
TRBJ1-2,TRBV6-1,CASSPGVGALNYGYTF
TRBJ1-1,TRBV6-5,CASSYSWTGHEAFF
TRBJ2-1,TRBV12-3/TRBV12-4,CASSPSSGRGGEQFF
TRBJ2-2,TRBV10-3,CAISELSGEDTGELFF
TRBJ2-6,TRBV12-3/TRBV12-4,CASIYRESGANVLTF
TRBJ1-2,TRBV5-1,CASSLGRTDGYTF
TRBJ2-1,TRBV6-5,CASSYSEGLNEQFF
TRBJ2-1,TRBV28,CASTPQRGKQFF
TRBJ2-7,TRBV10-3,CAISDRGKQSSYEQYF
TRBJ2-1,TRBV24-1,CATSDRLGDEQFF
TRBJ1-5,TRBV2,CASRPGLNSNQPQHF
TRBJ2-2,TRBV3-1,CASSPAGADLTGELFF
TRBJ2-1,TRBV7-9,CASIPQGAATYNEQFF